The rows below give T cell receptor beta chains drawn from one sample of a study of response to subunit inactivated influenza vaccine. MiXCR, run by TCRdb on the RT-PCR reads, gives a single entry per CDR3 protein. The sample shows about 190,000 distinct CDR3 sequences, under 15% of them seen only once. Sequencing used CD8+ T cells sorted from PBMCs, obtained more than 4 days after vaccination. These receptors all come from a man aged 50 to 60 who received an inactivated influenza vaccine. Each CDR3 is given with its conserved first and last residue. A D gene is named only where the DNA matches it firmly. Not all rows give a size; the values are once, few, many and, for expanded clones, a class.

clone size	D gene	V gene	J gene	CDR3 DNA	CDR3 protein
many	-	TRBV7-2	TRBJ2-2	TGTGCCAGCAGCTTAGTTGGGACGGCTAACACCGGGGAGCTGTTTTTT	CASSLVGTANTGELFF
-	-	TRBV4-3	TRBJ2-3	TGCGCCAGCAGCCAAGATTGGCAGGGGCCAGATACGCAGTATTTT	CASSQDWQGPDTQYF
few	TRBD2	TRBV4-2	TRBJ2-1	TGTGCCAGCAGCCAAGAGGTGGCTAGCGGGAGATTCAATGAGCAGTTCTTC	CASSQEVASGRFNEQFF
few	-	TRBV27	TRBJ2-2	TGTGCCAGCAGTTCCGCAACTAACACCGGGGAGCTGTTTTTT	CASSSATNTGELFF
-	-	TRBV5-1	TRBJ2-7	TGCGCCAGCAGCTTGGTCGGGGGAACTTCCTACGAGCAGTACTTC	CASSLVGGTSYEQYF
-	-	TRBV4-3	TRBJ2-1	TGCGCCAGCAGCCAAGAGGTCCGGGGAGCGGCGAGTGAGCAGTTCTTC	CASSQEVRGAASEQFF
many	TRBD1	TRBV28	TRBJ2-1	TGTGCCAGCAAACAGGGGCCTACCAATGAGCAGTTCTTC	CASKQGPTNEQFF
few	-	TRBV6-6	TRBJ2-7	TGTGCCAGCAGCCTTTCCAGGGGCGAGCAGTACTTC	CASSLSRGEQYF
-	TRBD2	TRBV11-2	TRBJ2-5	TGTGCCAGCAGCGATTTGGCGGGAGAGGTTGAGACCCAGTACTTC	CASSDLAGEVETQYF
many	-	TRBV29-1	TRBJ2-7	TGCAGCGTTGTTCCCTCGACAGGCTACGAGCAGTACTTC	CSVVPSTGYEQYF
few	TRBD2	TRBV18	TRBJ2-3	TGTGCCAGCTCACCACCGCGGGGGGGTCAGGCAGATACGCAGTATTTT	CASSPPRGGQADTQYF
few	-	TRBV4-1	TRBJ1-2	TGCGCCAGCAGCCCGATCCCATACGGGACACCCTATGGCTACACCTTC	CASSPIPYGTPYGYTF
-	-	TRBV18	TRBJ1-1	TGTGCCAGCTCACCACCGCCGTGGGACCCGAACACTGAAGCTTTCTTT	CASSPPPWDPNTEAFF
few	-	TRBV7-6	TRBJ2-5	TGTGCCAGCAGCTTAGTTCCCGAGGGAGAGACCCAGTACTTC	CASSLVPEGETQYF
-	TRBD2	TRBV6-2/TRBV6-3	TRBJ2-5	TGTGCCAGCGATTCTAGCGGGTCCCAAGAGACCCAGTACTTC	CASDSSGSQETQYF
-	TRBD2	TRBV28	TRBJ2-1	TGTGCCAGCTCGGGGGTCGAAACTAGCGGGACCTCCTACAATGAGCAGTTCTTC	CASSGVETSGTSYNEQFF
-	TRBD2	TRBV28	TRBJ2-1	TGTGCCAGCAGTAGACGGGGGGAGTTGGAGCAGTTCTTC	CASSRRGELEQFF
many	TRBD1	TRBV15	TRBJ2-1	TGTGCCACCAGCAGAGACAGGGGGCTCAATGAGCAGTTCTTC	CATSRDRGLNEQFF
few	-	TRBV27	TRBJ2-2	TGTGCCAGCAGCACCTTGAGCGGGTGGGACACCGGGGAGCTGTTTTTT	CASSTLSGWDTGELFF
-	TRBD1	TRBV27	TRBJ2-7	TGTGCCAGCAGTTTTCGACAGGGGGCTTACGAGCAGTACTTC	CASSFRQGAYEQYF
-	TRBD2	TRBV11-1	TRBJ2-3	TGTGCCAGCAGCTCAATTGAAGTACTAGCGGGTTCGACAGATACGCAGTATTTT	CASSSIEVLAGSTDTQYF
many	TRBD1	TRBV20-1	TRBJ2-7	TGCAGTGCCAGGGACAGAATCTCCTACGAGCAGTACTTC	CSARDRISYEQYF
many	-	TRBV12-3/TRBV12-4	TRBJ2-1	TGTGCCAGCAGTTCATACGCTTGGGTTATGGGTGAGCAGTTCTTC	CASSSYAWVMGEQFF
many	TRBD1	TRBV6-1	TRBJ2-7	TGTGCCAGCAGAGAGGGACAGGGACCGTACTACGAGCAGTACTTC	CASREGQGPYYEQYF
-	-	TRBV2	TRBJ1-6	TGTGCCAGCAGTTCATACCCCGGAAATTCCGCACCCCTCCACTTT	CASSSYPGNSAPLHF
many	TRBD1	TRBV6-2/TRBV6-3	TRBJ2-1	TGTGCCAGCAGTTCTCCGGGACAGGGTGGTCGAGACCGAACGGACTACAATGAGCAGTTCTTC	CASSSPGQGGRDRTDYNEQFF
-	TRBD2	TRBV3-1	TRBJ2-5	TGTGCCAGCAGCCGTCGACTAGCGGCCGACCAAGAGACCCAGTACTTC	CASSRRLAADQETQYF
-	-	TRBV6-5	TRBJ2-2	TGTGCCAGCAGTTACTCGGGACACCCGACCGGGGAGCTGTTTTTT	CASSYSGHPTGELFF
few	-	TRBV20-1	TRBJ2-7	TGCAGTGCTAGAGTTGGCTACGAGCAGTACTTC	CSARVGYEQYF
-	-	TRBV20-1	TRBJ2-7	TGCAGTGCAACGACAATATACGAGCAGTACTTC	CSATTIYEQYF
-	TRBD2	TRBV10-3	TRBJ2-7	TGTGCCATCAGTGAGACTAGCGAACCTTCACACGAGCAGTACTTC	CAISETSEPSHEQYF
-	-	TRBV4-1	TRBJ1-5	TGCGCCAGCAGCCAAGATTTTTGGGGAGGCAATCAGCCCCAGCATTTT	CASSQDFWGGNQPQHF
few	TRBD2	TRBV10-3	TRBJ2-3	TGTGCCATCAGTGAGTTCATTAGCGGGGGTACAGATACGCAGTATTTT	CAISEFISGGTDTQYF
-	-	TRBV18	TRBJ2-1	TGTGCCAGCTCACCCACCGAACTGGACTGGAGTTACAATGAGCAGTTCTTC	CASSPTELDWSYNEQFF
few	-	TRBV20-1	TRBJ2-1	TGCAGTGCAATAGGAGGGCAGTTCTTC	CSAIGGQFF
-	-	TRBV4-3	TRBJ1-6	TGCGCCAGCAGCCAAGATTATGGCGGGCTGAATAATTCACCCCTCCACTTT	CASSQDYGGLNNSPLHF
many	TRBD2	TRBV7-6	TRBJ2-1	TGTGCCAGCAGCGCCCTAGCGGGGGGGCCTGATGAGCAGTTCTTC	CASSALAGGPDEQFF
-	-	TRBV7-9	TRBJ2-2	TGTGCCAGCAGCTTAACCGGGACCACCGGGGAGCTGTTTTTT	CASSLTGTTGELFF
-	TRBD2	TRBV12-3/TRBV12-4	TRBJ2-1	TGTGCCAGCAAACCTAGCGGGGTTGGCAATGAGCAGTTCTTC	CASKPSGVGNEQFF
-	-	TRBV9	TRBJ1-5	TGTGCCAGCAGCGTAGGGGTAGGTGGCTATCAGCCCCAGCATTTT	CASSVGVGGYQPQHF
few	-	TRBV12-3/TRBV12-4	TRBJ1-5	TGTGCCAGCAGTATAGGCCCCGCCCAGCCCCAGCATTTT	CASSIGPAQPQHF
-	TRBD2	TRBV11-2	TRBJ2-7	TGTGCCAGCAGCTTAGTCGAGGGAGGGACCTACGAGCAGTACTTC	CASSLVEGGTYEQYF
-	-	TRBV2	TRBJ2-1	TGTGCCAGCAGTGAAATGGCCATGTACAATGAGCAGTTCTTC	CASSEMAMYNEQFF
-	TRBD1	TRBV9	TRBJ2-2	TGTGCCAGCAGCGTTCCCATGGACAGGGGGGACACCAGGGAGCTGTTTTTT	CASSVPMDRGDTRELFF
-	-	TRBV20-1	TRBJ2-2	TGCAGTGCTAACCACCTAGTGGGCGCGAACACCGGGGAGCTGTTTTTT	CSANHLVGANTGELFF
few	-	TRBV6-5	TRBJ2-7	TGTGCCAGCAGTTCAATGGACAGTTATGGGGACGAGCAGTACTTC	CASSSMDSYGDEQYF
few	TRBD2	TRBV4-3	TRBJ2-7	TGTGCCAGCAGCCAAGGGCTTGCGGGGGGCTACGAGCAGTACTTC	CASSQGLAGGYEQYF
-	-	TRBV13	TRBJ1-1	TGTGCCAGCAGCTTAATGGACTACATGTCGCGCACTGAAGCTTTCTTT	CASSLMDYMSRTEAFF
many	TRBD1	TRBV12-3/TRBV12-4	TRBJ2-7	TGTGCCAGCAGTATTCACAGGGGGGACTACGAGCAGTACTTC	CASSIHRGDYEQYF
few	-	TRBV11-2	TRBJ2-7	TGTGCCAGCAGCTTAGGTGGTAGCCCCTACGAGCAGTACTTC	CASSLGGSPYEQYF
few	TRBD1	TRBV7-9	TRBJ2-1	TGTGCCAGCAGCTTAAACAGGGGCACGAGAAATGAGCAGTTCTTC	CASSLNRGTRNEQFF
many	TRBD2	TRBV24-1	TRBJ2-1	TGTGCCACCAGTGATGGGGGACTAACCACCCGTTACAATGAGCAGTTCTTC	CATSDGGLTTRYNEQFF
medium-sized	-	TRBV12-3/TRBV12-4	TRBJ2-7	TGTGCCAGCAGTTTGGCGGCTATGGAGGGGGAGCAGTACTTC	CASSLAAMEGEQYF
few	-	TRBV6-6	TRBJ2-1	TGTGCCAGCAGTAGGACTACCAACAATGAGCAGTTCTTC	CASSRTTNNEQFF